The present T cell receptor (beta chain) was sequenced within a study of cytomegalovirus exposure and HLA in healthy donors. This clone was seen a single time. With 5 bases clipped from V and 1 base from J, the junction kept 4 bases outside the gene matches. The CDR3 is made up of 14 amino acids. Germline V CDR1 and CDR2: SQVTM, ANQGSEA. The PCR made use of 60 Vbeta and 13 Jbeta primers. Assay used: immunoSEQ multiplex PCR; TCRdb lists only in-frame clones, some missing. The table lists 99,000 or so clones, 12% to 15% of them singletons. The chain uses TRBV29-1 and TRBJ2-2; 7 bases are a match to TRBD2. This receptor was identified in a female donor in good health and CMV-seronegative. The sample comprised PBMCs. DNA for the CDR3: TGCAGCGTTAATATAGCGGGGAACACCGGGGAGCTGTTTTTT. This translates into CSVNIAGNTGELFF.